This paragraph reports one T cell receptor (beta chain). Its specific antigen is unknown. Within one base of it there is no much larger clone, and no base qualities were kept. The data were obtained in a study of cytomegalovirus exposure and HLA in healthy donors (TCRdb year 2017). At the level of the whole study: An earlier analysis of a few hundred of the donors reported 276 Gb of sequence data and 95 million to 130 million unique TCR beta sequences obtained from about 200 million T cells. All discovery cohort repertoires had been generated on a single sequencing platform. HLA typing covered class I and class II loci at four-digit resolution. The study was designed to test whether signatures of past pathogen exposure could be identified by cataloging public T cell receptors. A later genetic analysis used genome-wide SNP genotypes for about three fifths of the 666 donors, treating that subset as a discovery cohort. Rather than drawing on any new phenotypic data, the later analysis identified candidate immune exposures from TCR beta sequences and the way those sequences occurred across donors. Besides the first cohort of some 670 subjects, a separate validation cohort made up of 90 to 150 different subjects was used. Among 300 to 450 genotyped donors of the cohort, an average of around 240,000 unique TCR beta nucleotide sequences were sequenced per donor, roughly a sixth of them non-productive. The study combined high-throughput TCR immunosequencing, statistical association of individual TCRs with disease status, and machine learning to predict cytomegalovirus infection status. Donor age, sex, ethnicity and CMV serostatus were collected together with the repertoire data. About 280 gigabases of sequencing data and tens of millions of unique TCR sequences made up an early release that covered around 640 HLA-typed donors. Among the approximately 430 genotyped donors, around 81% belonged to the genetic ancestry cluster associated with self-reported Caucasian donors. Typing coverage varied by locus: roughly 620-630 donors for A, B, C, DRB1 and DQB1; 522 for DQA1; approximately 610 for DPA1; around 450 for DPB1. The T cell repertoires of around 670 subjects were profiled by immunosequencing and related to cytomegalovirus serostatus. A few DR-DQ haplotypes were treated as single units for association and clustering because of strong linkage in the cohort. A later analysis re-analyzed previously published TCR beta repertoires from several hundred donors and added high-resolution HLA genotyping to study TCR occurrence patterns. To decide whether each TCR beta V gene segment behaved as functional or pseudogenic, an earlier analysis of some 540 of the donors relied on high-throughput TCR beta sequencing. Study-wide findings and limitations: Sequencing depth was assumed to be roughly uniform across donors in the presence/absence analyses, though that assumption may not hold. A group of highly shared sequence variants was considered likely to be a technical artifact of the sequencing pipeline. In a later genetic analysis, fewer N-insertions in productive TCRs were reported among donors in an Asian-associated ancestry cluster than the approximately 710-donor mean. A later genetic analysis associated a missense DCLRE1C variant with V-gene and J-gene trimming of TCR beta chains, and an independent cohort replicated the association. The cohort was sequenced for TCR beta chains only, and without alpha or paired-chain data the features that could be detected were limited. The authors suggested that the approach could potentially be generalized to other disease states and immunological phenotypes. A further reported finding was that TCR beta sequences accurately predicted the HLA-A and HLA-B alleles for most subjects in the first cohort. Assigning TCR associations to individual alleles was difficult when HLA alleles, especially DR and DQ, strongly co-occurred. Linkage disequilibrium might explain the correlated functional status among segregating V segments, but an unknown experimental factor could not be ruled out. At a false discovery rate of 0.05, a later analysis linked 16,951 TCR beta sequences to specific HLA alleles. Because some donors lacked HLA typing at each locus, the association tests relied only on the typed subset. A later analysis found that most CMV-associated TCR beta chains appeared HLA-restricted, with HLA associations seemingly driven largely by CMV exposure. A later analysis found that TCR association rates varied across HLA loci, with DRB1 alleles showing the most associated TCRs and HLA-C alleles the fewest. The classifier was reported to diagnose cytomegalovirus status with high specificity and sensitivity in both the original cohort and the validation cohort. An earlier analysis of some 560 of the donors showed that most TCR beta V segments appeared in productive rearrangements either about 87% or about 30% of the time, which broadly matched IMGT annotations. Because the 87-base-pair reads could not distinguish some IMGT-functional V segments, including TRBV6-2 and TRBV6-3, those segments were excluded. A total of 150 to 200 TCR beta chains were listed by the study as associated with cytomegalovirus. In a later analysis, several top co-occurrence clusters were reported to appear linked to parvovirus B19, influenza, CMV and Epstein-Barr virus. In a later analysis, HLA-associated TCR beta chains were found to be more clonally expanded and to have lower generation probabilities than equally common non-associated chains. While some public TCRs were present in many individuals, most TCR sequences turned up only very rarely across donors. CMV serostatus was the only immune exposure information available for the cohort. In vitro tests confirmed that a few of the cytomegalovirus-associated TCR beta chains recognize cytomegalovirus antigens. The earlier analysis of 587 of the donors excluded roughly 17 rarely observed V segments, including chromosome 9 orphons, because counts were too low.

In total, approximately 610 healthy bone marrow donors made up the cohort. At the time of sampling, every cohort member was nominally healthy, though immune exposures that went unrecorded were likely present. The donor tested CMV seronegative and was one of the 352 seronegative cohort members. A peripheral blood sample was provided by each donor, and peripheral blood mononuclear cells were used for TCR beta sequencing. The Qiagen DNeasy Blood Extraction Kit was used to extract genomic DNA from the blood cell samples. The CDR3 has 15 amino acids, counting the end cysteine and phenylalanine. This entry keeps only the CDR3 DNA: 45 bases, framed from base 1. V is reduced by 4 bases and J by 3 bases, leaving a spacing of 17 bases between them. The library was obtained by the immunoSEQ multiplex PCR assay. The multiplex PCR relied on a mix of 60 forward primers for TCR Vbeta segments and 13 reverse primers for TCR Jbeta segments. The CDR3 region of rearranged TCR beta genes was amplified from genomic DNA by a multiplex PCR assay. The Illumina HiSeq System was used to sequence the amplified TCR beta libraries as 87-base-pair reads. The authors processed their data as follows. A later analysis counted tens of millions of unique TCR beta chains across the 690 or so repertoires, and roughly 11 million of these chains were shared by at least two donors. A nearest-neighbor algorithm error-corrected the raw reads and collapsed the reads into unique sequences, merging closely related sequences to remove PCR and sequencing errors. V, D and J gene segments were assigned by aligning CDR3 sequences to IMGT reference sequences. For a sequence to be retained, a match of at least six nucleotides to both a V gene segment and a J gene segment was required. Rearrangements were called productive when the CDR3 lacked stop codons and stayed in frame with V and J; all others were non-productive. Following IMGT convention, CDR3 was defined as the stretch from the second conserved V-encoded cysteine up to the conserved J-encoded phenylalanine. The earlier analysis of about 620 of the donors excluded sequences that lacked an unambiguous match to a single V gene segment. In an earlier analysis of approximately 560 of the donors, a V segment was called functional when productive rearrangements were above 56.7%, and segregating when the standard deviation between donors exceeded 5%. To diagnose cytomegalovirus status from the catalog of TCR beta chain sequences, a statistical classification framework was built. In a later analysis, V and J genes were assigned by comparing TCR nucleotide sequences against IMGT/GENE-DB human TR gene sequences. In a later analysis, CDR3 sequences and most-parsimonious VDJ recombination scenarios were assigned using the TCRdist pipeline. In a later analysis, every TCR beta chain was defined by the combination of its CDR3 amino acid sequence and its V-gene family, and reads without a unique V-gene family were dropped. To address suspected cross-contamination and a sequencing artifact, a later analysis removed some 620 highly shared, low-generation-probability nucleotide sequences. In a later analysis, a clonal expansion index was calculated for each public chain from normalized within-repertoire ranks of inferred template counts. Generation probabilities in a later analysis came from a VDJ recombination model fitted to out-of-frame rearrangements, and those results were checked against IGoR. Hypergeometric tests were used in a later analysis to score TCR-TCR, TCR-HLA and TCR-CMV co-occurrence, with a repertoire-size bias correction applied to the TCR pairs. To estimate false discovery rates, a later analysis permuted the HLA or CMV assignments 20 times. In a later analysis, co-occurring TCRs were grouped with DBSCAN, and TCRdist sequence similarity was added when clustering was performed within HLA-allele-positive subsets. Repertoires with fewer than 30,000 or more than 120,000 public chains, plus five repertoires with anomalous nucleotide sharing, were excluded from co-occurrence clustering. In its TCRdb copy, this immuneACCESS table keeps in-frame sequences only and misses some clones. Where compared with another copy, unresolved V genes explain less than half of these, and the others have no known cause. The DNA gave D and trimming, while V, J and clone size come from that table. A total of nearly 110,000 clones appear in this sample, 70% to 80% of them only once. In total, the top ten clones hold 0.65% to 0.85% of the sample.

The source material was PBMCs. Recombination joined TRBV5-3 with TRBJ2-7, with no reliable assignment of the D segment. TRBV5-3 is filed as an ORF, its function uncertain. This sequence was found in a boy between 10 and 17 years old in good health and CMV-seronegative. The CDR3 reads as follows: CARSPYSRKLYEQYF. The nucleotide sequence is given as TGTGCCAGAAGCCCGTACTCCCGAAAGCTCTACGAGCAGTACTTC.